The 17 T cell receptor beta chains presented below share a single source sample, sequenced in a study of tumor-infiltrating lymphocytes in primary liver carcinoma. The authors took blood RNA from unsorted whole blood and also extracted germline DNA. TCR beta cDNA was made from around 460 ng total RNA with a constant-region primer. ARM-PCR was slightly modified, and three nested multiplex PCR rounds with it gave rise to the TCR beta libraries. Each of the first two PCR rounds ran roughly 10 cycles with TRBV1-TRBV30 forward and C-beta reverse primers. TCRdb fed the multiplex PCR reads into MiXCR, producing one record per CDR3 protein. The sample has approximately 330,000 distinct CDR3 sequences, about two thirds seen once. The sequencing input was peripheral blood. These receptor sequences come from a man in his forties with primary liver carcinoma and hepatitis B virus infection.

Of note for this clonotype: A read error may account for a junction end that differs from germline. The gene calls are TRBV11-2 and TRBJ2-7, with D perhaps TRBD1 (5 bases). The CDR3 has 13 amino acids. CDR1 and CDR2 (germline): SGHAT, FQNNGV. The CDR3 DNA reads TGTGCCTGCAGTTTACTAAGGGGTGACGAGCAGTACTTC. It codes for CACSLLRGDEQYF.

This clonotype was counted many times. The chain is built from TRBV4-2 and TRBJ2-7; unclear D gene. The CDR3 is 12 amino acids. Germline CDR1 and CDR2: LGHNA and YNFKEQ. V was pared by 0 bases and J by 8 bases, with 8 bases between. In DNA form, the CDR3 reads TGTGCCAGCAGCCAAGATGGCAGGAAGCAGTACTTC. This gives the protein CASSQDGRKQYF.

Turning to this clonotype: No conserved phenylalanine or tryptophan ends this CDR3, so it is likely a read error. This rearrangement joins TRBV10-3 to TRBJ2-3; D possibly corresponds to TRBD1 (5 bases). Germline-derived CDR1 and CDR2 are ENHRY and SYGVKD. V was clipped by 7 bases and J by 2 bases, with 19 bases between them. There are 16 residues in the CDR3. The CDR3 spells CAITYSAGMDTDTQYS. CDR3 in DNA: TGTGCCATCACCTATTCGGCAGGGATGGACACAGATACGCAGTATTCT.

This clonotype was picked up one time. A much larger clonotype is one base distant, so this may be a read error. The DNA of the CDR3 is TGTGCCAGCAGACCCGACACTCTCGGGGCTCTCTTT. It encodes CASRPDTLGALF. The chain combines TRBV28 with TRBJ1-1, with D possibly being TRBD1 (5 bases). This CDR3 is 12 amino acids long. CDR1 is MDHEN, CDR2 SYDVKM, per germline.

This clonotype was recorded only once. This clone may be a read error of a much larger clone one base away. This chain joins TRBV6-6 and TRBJ2-1, with 13 bases identical to TRBD2. V was pared by 2 bases and J by 1 base, with 14 bases of the junction left unmatched. Germline CDR1 reads MNHNY; CDR2 reads SVGAGI (reference sequence). The CDR3 consists of 21 residues. The CDR3 DNA follows: TGTGCCAGCAGTTACCTTTCCCTGGGACTAGCGGGATGGAGTTCCTACAATGAGCAGTTCTTC. This translates into CASSYLSLGLAGWSSYNEQFF.

This clonotype was seen at least ten times. This chain connects TRBV5-4 to TRBJ2-7; 13 nucleotides agree with TRBD2. Germline V gives CDR1 SGHNT, CDR2 YYREEE (reference sequence). V lost 4 bases, J lost 1 base, and 2 bases stayed unmatched. CDR3 length equals 15 residues. CDR3 bases: TGTGCCAGCAGCCCGGGACTAGCGGGATCCTACGAGCAGTACTTC. As protein: CASSPGLAGSYEQYF.

The chain recombines TRBV6-5 with TRBJ1-2, with D perhaps TRBD1 (5 bases). Germline loops: CDR1 MNHEY, CDR2 SVGAGI. The V end lost 7 bases, the J end lost 4 bases, and 16 bases lay between the germline ends. CDR3 length: 14 amino acids. CDR3 nucleotides: TGTGCCAGCAACTACGGGGGGATGGTCTATGGCTACACCTTC. Translating it yields CASNYGGMVYGYTF.

The CDR3 loop is CASSLKGGDLQETQYF. The DNA of the CDR3 is TGCGCCAGCAGCTTGAAAGGGGGGGATCTCCAAGAGACCCAGTACTTC. This rearrangement joins TRBV5-1 to TRBJ2-5; D perhaps matches TRBD2 (7 bases). Germline CDR1 SGHRS, CDR2 YFSETQ. V lost 1 base, J lost 1 base, and 14 bases lay in between. The CDR3 contains 16 residues.

This clonotype has ten or more counts. CDR3 nucleotides: TGTGCCAGCAGTGAAATGACAACAACTCTAAATGAGCAGTTCTTC. The encoded protein is CASSEMTTTLNEQFF. The chain uses TRBV6-1 and TRBJ2-1; D is undetermined. The germline V gene has CDR1 MNHNS and CDR2 SASEGT. V lost 2 bases, J lost 7 bases, and 15 bases lay in between. CDR3 length: 15 amino acids.

V and J are TRBV5-5 and TRBJ1-1; maybe TRBD1 (6 bases). Trimming removed 4 bases from V and 8 bases from J, with 21 bases in between. Germline V lookup: CDR1 SGHKS, CDR2 YYEKEE (reference sequence). The CDR3 extends over 15 amino acids. DNA of the CDR3: TGTGCCAGCAGCCCATCCAATTACCCCGGGACAGAAGCTTTCTTT. Translated, it gives CASSPSNYPGTEAFF.

The chain is built from TRBV5-1 and TRBJ2-1; D possibly corresponds to TRBD1 (5 bases). CDR1 and CDR2 (germline): SGHRS, YFSETQ. The CDR3 covers 14 residues. The V gene lost 0 bases and the J gene lost 9 bases, with 13 bases spanning the gap. The CDR3 reads CASSLGMGLGEQFF. The CDR3 nucleotides are TGCGCCAGCAGCTTGGGGATGGGGCTGGGTGAGCAGTTCTTC.

The chain links TRBV6-5 to TRBJ2-5; 7 positions agree with TRBD2. V shed 6 bases and J 0 bases; nucleotides not matched to a gene: 10. The germline CDR1 and CDR2 sequences are MNHEY and SVGAGI. There are 16 residues in the CDR3. The CDR3 DNA follows: TGTGCCAGCAGCCCCCGGACTAGGGGCGACCAAGAGACCCAGTACTTC. Its translation is CASSPRTRGDQETQYF.

This clonotype showed up just once. A much larger clone differs by one base, so this may be a read error. This chain links TRBV7-9 with TRBJ1-2; no definite D call. CDR3 length equals 13 residues. The V and J ends lost 7 bases and 6 bases respectively, with 15 bases between them. Germline V gene data show CDR1 as SEHNR and CDR2 as FQNEAQ (reference sequence). The CDR3 spells CASIGQLGHGYTF. The CDR3 DNA follows: TGTGCCAGCATCGGCCAGTTGGGCCATGGCTACACCTTC.

This clonotype appeared once. A read error may be the cause here, since a much bigger clone is one base away. The CDR3 here is CASSPRESTYERYF. CDR3 sequence (DNA): TGCGCCAGCAGCCCTCGGGAGTCCACCTACGAGCGGTACTTC. This chain links TRBV4-1 with TRBJ2-7; possibly TRBD2 for D (6 bases). Per germline, CDR1 MGHRA and CDR2 YSYEKL. CDR3 size: 14 residues.

For this clonotype: The conserved final phenylalanine or tryptophan is absent from the CDR3, which likely points to a read error. This chain uses TRBV6-1 with TRBJ1-3, with unresolved D. Trimming removed 5 bases at V and 0 bases at J, with 11 bases between. Germline loops: CDR1 MNHNS, CDR2 SASEGT. This CDR3 is 15 amino acids long. This CDR3 is CASSLGRLSGNTIYS. CDR3 coding DNA: TGTGCCAGCAGTTTGGGTCGGCTCTCTGGAAACACCATATATTCT.

A remark on this clonotype: Here the CDR3 omits its conserved ending phenylalanine or tryptophan, so a read error is the likely source. This chain links TRBV29-1 with TRBJ1-5; D perhaps matches TRBD1 (5 bases). Germline CDR1 and CDR2: SQVTM and ANQGSEA. The CDR3 covers 13 residues. The V and J ends lost 3 bases and 7 bases respectively, with 13 bases between them. CDR3 in amino acids: CSVDLGGGQPQHI. The CDR3 DNA is TGCAGCGTTGATCTGGGGGGTGGGCAGCCCCAGCATATT.

In this sample, this clonotype turned up many times. This chain uses TRBV6-5 with TRBJ2-1; 14 nucleotides agree with TRBD2. The junction had 3 bases not matched to a gene; V was cut back by 2 bases and J by 0 bases. The CDR3 has 18 amino acids. Germline CDR1 MNHEY, CDR2 SVGAGI. The CDR3 coding sequence is TGTGCCAGCAGTTACAGGGGACTAGCGGGGGCCTCCTACAATGAGCAGTTCTTC. This codes for CASSYRGLAGASYNEQFF.